One sample yielded the 18 T cell receptor beta chains listed below, sequenced in a study of technical replicates of blood from several donors. Sequencing used immunoSEQ multiplex PCR; TCRdb keeps in-frame clones, though not all of them. The sample has 66,000 or so clones, approximately 88% seen once. Sequencing input: PBMCs. These receptors all stem from a human donor in good health. Some clones in this sample may be carry-over from other donors' samples.

This clone was picked up a small number of times. This chain connects TRBV5-1 to TRBJ2-2, with 10 nucleotides matching TRBD1. Germline CDR1 reads SGHRS; CDR2 reads YFSETQ. The CDR3 spans 17 residues. V lost 2 bases to trimming and J lost 1 base; unmatched junction nucleotides: 5. DNA of the CDR3: TGCGCCAGCAGCTTCGTTCGGACAGGGGGGAACACCGGGGAGCTGTTTTTT. Its translation is CASSFVRTGGNTGELFF.

In its sample, this clone was seen a few times. The V gene is TRBV7-8, the J gene TRBJ1-5; TRBD1 is a possible D gene (6 bases). This CDR3 has 13 amino acids. CDR1 and CDR2 (germline): SGHVS, FQNEAQ. Trimming removed 3 bases at V and 4 bases at J, with 7 bases between. The CDR3 is CASSFRGNQPQHF. CDR3 DNA: TGTGCCAGCAGCTTCAGGGGTAATCAGCCCCAGCATTTT.

This chain joins TRBV6-5 and TRBJ1-5; possibly TRBD1 for D (6 bases). Germline CDR1 reads MNHEY; CDR2 reads SVGAGI. Between the trimmed V and J ends, which lost 6 bases and 4 bases, there was a span of 10 bases. This CDR3 is built from 13 residues. The DNA for the CDR3 is TGTGCCAGCAGACCCGACAGGAATCAGCCCCAGCATTTT. Amino acids: CASRPDRNQPQHF.

The chain carries TRBV5-5 and TRBJ1-2; D unclear. Trimming pared 4 bases from V and 7 bases from J, leaving 17 bases between. Germline V lookup: CDR1 SGHKS, CDR2 YYEKEE (reference sequence). This CDR3 region has 14 residues. The CDR3 protein is CASSPVLGESGYTF. CDR3 nucleotides: TGTGCCAGCAGCCCAGTCCTCGGGGAAAGTGGCTACACCTTC. Together with reference TRBV5-5 and TRBJ1-2, the CDR3 gives the full variable domain: DAGVTQSPTHLIKTRGQQVTLRCSPISGHKSVSWYQQVLGQGPQFIFQYYEKEERGRGNFPDRFSARQFPNYSSELNVNALLLGDSALYLCASSPVLGESGYTFGSGTRLTVV.

V gene TRBV7-3 combines with J gene TRBJ2-7; 10 bases line up with TRBD1. In germline, CDR1 is SGHTA, CDR2 FQGTGA. V lost 5 bases to trimming and J lost 7 bases; unmatched junction nucleotides: 8. CDR3 length equals 14 residues. The CDR3 spells CASSTRQGAEEQYF. The DNA of the CDR3 is TGTGCCAGCAGCACCCGACAGGGGGCTGAAGAGCAGTACTTC. The entire variable domain, with the rest obtained from reference TRBV7-3 and TRBJ2-7, is as follows: GAGVSQTPSNKVTEKGKYVELRCDPISGHTALYWYRQSLGQGPEFLIYFQGTGAADDSGLPNDRFFAVRPEGSVSTLKIQRTERGDSAVYLCASSTRQGAEEQYFGPGTRLTVT.

J is TRBJ2-1 and V is TRBV7-6, with 16 bases fitting TRBD2. Germline-derived CDR1 and CDR2 are SGHVS and FNYEAQ. Unmatched junction bases numbered 8, after V lost 5 bases and J lost 7 bases. The CDR3 runs to 17 residues. The CDR3 reads CASSPGTSGGAFNEQFF. The CDR3 coding sequence is TGTGCCAGCAGCCCTGGGACTAGCGGGGGGGCGTTTAATGAGCAGTTCTTC.

The chain has TRBV4-2 and TRBJ2-3, with 13 bases that match TRBD2. The CDR3 consists of 16 residues. V lost 0 bases to trimming and J lost 4 bases; unmatched junction nucleotides: 1. Germline V gene lookup returns CDR1 LGHNA and CDR2 YNFKEQ. In DNA form, the CDR3 reads TGTGCCAGCAGCCAAGAACTAGCGGGGGGGCCAGATACGCAGTATTTT. This gives the protein CASSQELAGGPDTQYF.

A single count supports this clone. The rearrangement uses TRBV5-6 and TRBJ1-1; no firm D call. The CDR3 is 12 residues long. V lost 7 bases, J lost 6 bases, and 13 bases lay in between. The germline CDR1 and CDR2 sequences are SGHDT and YYEEEE. CDR3 amino acids: CASRLGRSEAFF. The DNA of the CDR3 is TGTGCCAGCCGCCTTGGGAGGTCTGAAGCTTTCTTT.

This chain uses TRBV9 with TRBJ2-3; 11 nucleotides align to TRBD2. Germline V lookup: CDR1 SGDLS, CDR2 YYNGEE. V gave up 1 base and J gave up 4 bases; unmatched junction bases: 5. The CDR3 loop spans 16 amino acids. CDR3 sequence (DNA): TGTGCCAGCAGCGTATTGGGGACTAGCGGACCAGATACGCAGTATTTT. This encodes CASSVLGTSGPDTQYF. Looking up the rest from reference TRBV9 and TRBJ2-3 gives the full variable domain: DSGVTQTPKHLITATGQRVTLRCSPRSGDLSVYWYQQSLDQGLQFLIQYYNGEERAKGNILERFSAQQFPDLHSELNLSSLELGDSALYFCASSVLGTSGPDTQYFGPGTRLTVL.

The CDR3 DNA reads TGCGCCAGCAGTCAAATAGGGAGGAACACTGAAGCTTTCTTT. It yields the protein CASSQIGRNTEAFF. The genes are TRBV23-1 and TRBJ1-1; D is ambiguous. TRBV23-1 is filed as an ORF, its function uncertain. V lost 2 bases and J 1 base, leaving 8 bases between the germline ends. The length of the CDR3 is 14 residues.

The rearrangement joins TRBV2 to TRBJ1-6; D not certain. The CDR3 is made up of 16 amino acids. Trimming left V 6 bases short and J 4 bases short, with 16 bases between. The germline CDR1 and CDR2 sequences are SNHLY and FYNNEI. The CDR3 sequence: CASRDGGGRYNSPLHF. In DNA form, the CDR3 reads TGTGCCAGCAGGGACGGAGGCGGTCGGTATAATTCACCCCTCCACTTT.

V usage is TRBV5-1 and J usage is TRBJ2-1, with TRBD2 matching over 10 bases. The CDR3 is 15 residues long. Germline lookup yields CDR1 SGHRS and CDR2 YFSETQ. V trimming: 2 bases; J trimming: 4 bases; junction bases outside the gene matches: 3. Here the CDR3 DNA reads TGCGCCAGCAGCTTCCTAGCGGGAGCTTACAATGAGCAGTTCTTC. It translates to CASSFLAGAYNEQFF.

Concerning this clone itself: Compared with germline, one end of the junction differs, possibly owing to a read error. CDR3 nucleotide sequence: TGTGCCATCAGTGAGTCAGGGACAGGTTCAACAGCTACGCAGTATTTT. Its translation is CAISESGTGSTATQYF. V gene TRBV10-3 combines with J gene TRBJ2-3; 8 positions agree with TRBD1. The V gene's germline CDR1 is ENHRY and CDR2 SYGVKD. The CDR3 spans 16 residues.

V gene TRBV7-8 combines with J gene TRBJ1-5, with D perhaps TRBD1 (5 bases). The CDR3 contains 16 residues. Trimming cost V 5 bases and J 0 bases, with 14 bases left between them. CDR1 and CDR2 from the germline V gene are SGHVS and FQNEAQ. CDR3 bases: TGTGCCAGCAGCCCCGTCACAGGCTTTAGCAATCAGCCCCAGCATTTT. It yields the protein CASSPVTGFSNQPQHF. The whole variable domain, remainder taken from reference TRBV7-8 and TRBJ1-5, is GAGVSQSPRYKVAKRGQDVALRCDPISGHVSLFWYQQALGQGPEFLTYFQNEAQLDKSGLPSDRFFAERPEGSVSTLKIQRTQQEDSAVYLCASSPVTGFSNQPQHFGDGTRLSIL.

This clone was seen just once. The chain has TRBV5-8 and TRBJ2-7; TRBD2 agrees at 9 bases. J gave up 5 bases and V 3 bases, and 6 bases lay outside the gene matches. Germline V gene sequence: CDR1 SGHTS, CDR2 YDEGEE. CDR3 size: 14 residues. In DNA, the CDR3 is TGTGCCAGCAGCTCGGGACTAGCATCGGACGAGCAGTACTTC. Its protein is CASSSGLASDEQYF.

The rearrangement joins TRBV5-6 to TRBJ2-7; D remains unclear. V was shortened by 4 bases and J by 0 bases, with 8 bases between the two germline ends. The CDR3 sequence is 13 residues long. Per germline, CDR1 SGHDT and CDR2 YYEEEE. CDR3 DNA: TGTGCCAGCAGCCCGATCGGCTCCTACGAGCAGTACTTC. Translating it yields CASSPIGSYEQYF.

This chain joins TRBV4-3 and TRBJ2-2; 8 bases line up with TRBD1. After removal of 2 bases from V and 6 bases from J, the junction contained 2 bases not matched to a gene. Germline V gives CDR1 LGHNA, CDR2 YSLEER. The CDR3 spans 14 residues. This chain's CDR3 is CASSQLTGAGELFF. In nucleotides, the CDR3 is TGCGCCAGCAGCCAACTGACAGGGGCCGGGGAGCTGTTTTTT.

The gene calls are TRBV2 and TRBJ1-5; D is undetermined. This CDR3 comprises 14 residues. V was cut by 2 bases and J by 5 bases, with 10 bases left in between. Germline loops: CDR1 SNHLY, CDR2 FYNNEI. DNA for the CDR3: TGTGCCAGCAGTGAATTGGCAGGCCATCAGCCCCAGCATTTT. Encoded protein: CASSELAGHQPQHF. Full variable domain (remainder filled in from reference TRBV2 and TRBJ1-5): EPEVTQTPSHQVTQMGQEVILRCVPISNHLYFYWYRQILGQKVEFLVSFYNNEISEKSEIFDDQFSVERPDGSNFTLKIRSTKLEDSAMYFCASSELAGHQPQHFGDGTRLSIL.